This TCR beta chain was found in a study of blood T cell repertoires in COVID-19. Looking at the study overall: Whether acute or convalescent, the COVID-19 samples came from the United States, Italy and Spain.

Germline V CDR1 and CDR2: LNHDA, SQIVND (reference sequence). This CDR3 is built from 14 residues. J was trimmed by 10 bases and V by 7 bases; bases with no gene match: 10. Clones were read by immunoSEQ multiplex PCR, and TCRdb kept only the in-frame ones, dropping some. Of tens of thousands of clones detected, approximately 85% appear once; the ten largest clones hold just over 5%. The chain has TRBV19 and TRBJ1-6, with 7 nucleotides matching TRBD1. Sequenced input: peripheral blood. The receptor comes from a human donor in a cohort sampled during active COVID-19. The CDR3, as DNA: TGTGCCAGTACTCCCCGACAGGGCGGCTCACCCCTCCACTTT. Amino acid sequence: CASTPRQGGSPLHF.